This is a list of T cell receptor beta chains from one sample in a study of blood T cell repertoires in COVID-19. The protocol was immunoSEQ multiplex PCR, while the TCRdb copy is restricted to in-frame clones and leaves out a portion. This sample has under 200,000 clones, with 80% to 90% found just once. Sequencing input: peripheral blood. The receptors derive from a middle-aged man with active or convalescent COVID-19. Each CDR3 is given with its conserved first and last residue. The D gene is left open where the match is weak. Clone size is given for some rows only: seen once, a few or many times, or a class if the clone is expanded.

>TRBJ2-5|NA|TRBD2|TRBV6-6
TGTGCCAGCAGCCTGGGGGGGACGGCCCAAGAGACCCAGTACTTC
CASSLGGTAQETQYF
>TRBJ1-2|once|NA|TRBV2
TGTGCCAGCAGTGAAAGACAGGACTATGGCTACACCTTC
CASSERQDYGYTF
>TRBJ2-2|NA|NA|TRBV9
TGTGCCAGCAGCGTAGCTACGGGTAGTTGGCCCGGGGAGCTGTTTTTT
CASSVATGSWPGELFF
>TRBJ2-1|NA|NA|TRBV28
TGTGCCAGCAGGTGGGTTGGGGCCCCAAATGAGCAGTTCTTC
CASRWVGAPNEQFF
>TRBJ1-5|NA|NA|TRBV5-1
TGCGCCAGCAGCGTACAGATCGGGGGGCCCCAGCATTTT
CASSVQIGGPQHF
>TRBJ1-3|NA|TRBD1|TRBV6-5
TGTGCCAGCAGTCGGAGCGGGACAGGGCACACCATATATTTT
CASSRSGTGHTIYF
>TRBJ1-5|NA|NA|TRBV19
TGTGCCAGTAAGGTCAGGAGAGGGCATCAGCCCCAGCATTTT
CASKVRRGHQPQHF
>TRBJ1-1|NA|NA|TRBV2
TGTGCCAGCAGTGAGGGGGGTACAGGTGAAGCTTTCTTT
CASSEGGTGEAFF
>TRBJ2-2|few|NA|TRBV7-3
TGTGCCAGCAGCTCTAATAGCGGGGAGCTGTTTTTT
CASSSNSGELFF
>TRBJ1-1|NA|NA|TRBV5-1
TGCGCCAGCAGCTTAAATGGGGCGAACACTGAAGCTTTCTTT
CASSLNGANTEAFF
>TRBJ1-1|NA|NA|TRBV30
TGTGCCTGGATACGGGGAGGGGGCACTGAAGCTTTCTTT
CAWIRGGGTEAFF
>TRBJ1-1|few|TRBD1|TRBV12-3/TRBV12-4
TGTGCCAGCAGTGACAGGGTTGCTGAAGCTTTCTTT
CASSDRVAEAFF
>TRBJ2-1|NA|NA|TRBV7-8
TGTGCCAGCAGCGCCCGGGGAGGCAGGGGGGACAACAATGAGCAGTTCTTC
CASSARGGRGDNNEQFF
>TRBJ2-2|NA|NA|TRBV9
TGTGCCAGCAAGGGAGCCCCCGGGGAGCTGTTTTTT
CASKGAPGELFF
>TRBJ1-2|once|NA|TRBV19
TGTGCCAGTAGTATAGGAGGCACTCCAATCTATGGCTACACCTTC
CASSIGGTPIYGYTF
>TRBJ2-1|NA|TRBD2|TRBV7-2
TGTGCCAGCAGCCCCACTAGCGTCGGCTACAATGAGCAGTTCTTC
CASSPTSVGYNEQFF
>TRBJ1-5|NA|TRBD1|TRBV5-6
TGTGCCAGCAGCCGGACAGGGGGCGACCAGCCCCAGCATTTT
CASSRTGGDQPQHF
>TRBJ1-2|once|TRBD1|TRBV16
TGTGCCAGCAGCCCTGGGACAGGAGTTAACTATGGCTACACCTTC
CASSPGTGVNYGYTF
>TRBJ1-2|once|NA|TRBV5-6
TGTGCCAGCAGCTTACAGGGTAGCTCCAGTGGCTACACCTTC
CASSLQGSSSGYTF
>TRBJ2-7|NA|NA|TRBV28
TGTGCCAGCAGTTTTATCCACGAGCAGTACTTC
CASSFIHEQYF
>TRBJ1-2|NA|NA|TRBV18
TGTGCCAGCTCACCCGACAGGAGCTATGGCTACACCTTC
CASSPDRSYGYTF
>TRBJ2-2|NA|NA|TRBV7-9
TGTGCCAGCAGCTTTTCTCCCGGGGAGCTGTTTTTT
CASSFSPGELFF
>TRBJ2-5|once|NA|TRBV25-1
TGTGCCAGCAGTGAATTGGGCGGGGCGGAGGAGACCCAGTACTTC
CASSELGGAEETQYF
>TRBJ2-3|once|NA|TRBV5-6
TGTGCCAGCAGCTTGAACCGGAGGGATACGCAGTATTTT
CASSLNRRDTQYF
>TRBJ2-2|once|NA|TRBV6-5
TGTGCCAGCAGTTTCCGACAGGTTGGGTTCACCGGGGAGCTGTTTTTT
CASSFRQVGFTGELFF
>TRBJ1-4|few|TRBD1|TRBV4-1
TGCGCCAGCAGCCAAGAAGGGACAGGGGCTAATGAAAAACTGTTTTTT
CASSQEGTGANEKLFF
>TRBJ1-2|few|TRBD1|TRBV2
TGTGCCAGCAGGCTTCAGGGGGCCATTAACTATGGCTACACCTTC
CASRLQGAINYGYTF
>TRBJ2-7|NA|NA|TRBV12-3/TRBV12-4
TGTGCCAGCAGTTTAGCCGCCTACGAGCAGTACTTC
CASSLAAYEQYF
>TRBJ2-5|once|NA|TRBV25-1
TGTGCCAGCAGTGAGCCGCAGGGCCAAGAGACCCAGTACTTC
CASSEPQGQETQYF
>TRBJ1-2|NA|NA|TRBV5-1
TGCGCCAGCAGCTTGTTCCGGGACTCAGGTGGCTACACCTTC
CASSLFRDSGGYTF
>TRBJ1-1|NA|TRBD1|TRBV19
TGTGCCAGTAGTATGAGGACAGGGGGCGCGGGGACTGAAGCTTTCTTT
CASSMRTGGAGTEAFF
>TRBJ1-2|NA|TRBD1|TRBV28
TGTGCCAGCAGTTTTGACAGGGACTATGGCTACACCTTC
CASSFDRDYGYTF
>TRBJ1-2|NA|NA|TRBV6-5
TGTGCCAGCAGTTCCCGGGACTTGTCGGACTATGGCTACACCTTC
CASSSRDLSDYGYTF
>TRBJ2-7|NA|TRBD1|TRBV14
TGTGCCAGCAGCCCCGGGACAGGGGCCACCTACGAGCAGTACTTC
CASSPGTGATYEQYF
>TRBJ2-3|NA|TRBD1|TRBV27
TGTGCCAGCAGTTTAGGAACAGGGGCAGATACGCAGTATTTT
CASSLGTGADTQYF
>TRBJ1-2|NA|NA|TRBV5-6
TGTGCCAGCAGCTTTAGCTGGGGCAGCCTCTATGGCTACACCTTC
CASSFSWGSLYGYTF
>TRBJ2-4|NA|NA|TRBV27
TGTGCCAGCAGTTTATATGGGGCCCTCGCCAAAAACATTCAGTACTTC
CASSLYGALAKNIQYF